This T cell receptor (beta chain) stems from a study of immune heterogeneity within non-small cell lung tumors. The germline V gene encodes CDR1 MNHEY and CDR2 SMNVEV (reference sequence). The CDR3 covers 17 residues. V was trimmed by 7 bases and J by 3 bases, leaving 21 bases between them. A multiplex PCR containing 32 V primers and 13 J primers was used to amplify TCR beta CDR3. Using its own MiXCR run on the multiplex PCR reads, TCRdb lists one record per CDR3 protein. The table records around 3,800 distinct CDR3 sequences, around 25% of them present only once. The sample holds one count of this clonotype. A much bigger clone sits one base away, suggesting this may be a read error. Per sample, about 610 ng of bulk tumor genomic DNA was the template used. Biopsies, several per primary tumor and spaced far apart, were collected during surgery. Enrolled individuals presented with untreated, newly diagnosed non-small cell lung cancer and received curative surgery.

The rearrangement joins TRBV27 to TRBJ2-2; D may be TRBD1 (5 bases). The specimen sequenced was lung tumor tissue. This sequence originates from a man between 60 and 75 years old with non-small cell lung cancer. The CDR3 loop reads CASNHRDNEGDTGELFF. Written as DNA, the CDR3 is TGTGCCAGCAATCATCGAGACAACGAAGGGGACACCGGGGAGCTGTTTTTT.